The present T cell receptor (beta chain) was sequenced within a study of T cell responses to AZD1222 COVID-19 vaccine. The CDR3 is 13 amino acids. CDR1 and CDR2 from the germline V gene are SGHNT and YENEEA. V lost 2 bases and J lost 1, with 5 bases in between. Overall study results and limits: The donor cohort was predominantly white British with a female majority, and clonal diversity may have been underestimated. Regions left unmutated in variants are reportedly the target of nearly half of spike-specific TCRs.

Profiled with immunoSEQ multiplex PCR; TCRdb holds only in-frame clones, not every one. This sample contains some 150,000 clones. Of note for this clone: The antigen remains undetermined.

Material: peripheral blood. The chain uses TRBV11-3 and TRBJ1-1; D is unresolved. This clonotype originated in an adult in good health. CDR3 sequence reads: CASSLQENTEAFF. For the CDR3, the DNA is TGTGCCAGCAGCTTACAAGAGAACACTGAAGCTTTCTTT.